Sequencing of this TCR beta chain was carried out in a study of T cell changes during pregnancy in multiple sclerosis (dated by TCRdb to the late 2010s). For the study in its entirety: The study looked at changes in the T cell repertoire across pregnancy in women with multiple sclerosis.

CDR1 WNHNN and CDR2 SYGVQD are derived from the germline V gene (reference sequence). From the cysteine through the phenylalanine, the CDR3 covers 12 amino acids. Only the CDR3 part of the read is kept: 36 bases, read in frame from the first base. V is pared back by 6 bases and J by 6 bases, with 12 bases lying between the germline termini. The library was generated by the immunoSEQ multiplex PCR assay. Drawn from immuneACCESS, this table holds only the in-frame rearrangements with V and J called that TCRdb kept. Clones are partly lost; checked studies trace under half to an unresolved V gene and leave the rest unexplained. Across this sample there are about 35,000 clones, with more than 85% seen only once. The ten largest clonotypes hold 0.39% of the sample. This clone was seen a few times. Its binding antigen is unknown. No base quality values were provided; no much bigger clone lies one nucleotide off.

Sequencing was performed on CD4+ T cells from peripheral blood mononuclear cells, taken in the second trimester of pregnancy. The V gene is TRBV10-1 and the J gene is TRBJ2-7, and possibly TRBD1, on 6 matching bases. This TCR derives from a female donor with multiple sclerosis, enrolled in a pregnancy study. CDR3 sequence: CASSTGNGEQYF. The sequenced DNA: TGCGCCAGCAGCACAGGGAATGGCGAGCAGTACTTC.